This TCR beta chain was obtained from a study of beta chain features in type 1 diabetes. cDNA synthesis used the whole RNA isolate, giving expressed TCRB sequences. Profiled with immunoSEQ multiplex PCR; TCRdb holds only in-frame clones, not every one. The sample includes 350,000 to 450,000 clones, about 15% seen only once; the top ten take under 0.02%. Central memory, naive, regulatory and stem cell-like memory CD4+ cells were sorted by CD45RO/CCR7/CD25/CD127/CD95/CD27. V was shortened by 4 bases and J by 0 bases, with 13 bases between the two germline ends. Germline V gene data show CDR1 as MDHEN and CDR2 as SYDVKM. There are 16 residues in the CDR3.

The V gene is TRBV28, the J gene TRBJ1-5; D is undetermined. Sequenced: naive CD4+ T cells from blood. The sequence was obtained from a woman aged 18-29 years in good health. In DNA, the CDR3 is TGTGCCAGCAGTTCCCGAGGACTGCGTAGCAATCAGCCCCAGCATTTT. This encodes CASSSRGLRSNQPQHF.